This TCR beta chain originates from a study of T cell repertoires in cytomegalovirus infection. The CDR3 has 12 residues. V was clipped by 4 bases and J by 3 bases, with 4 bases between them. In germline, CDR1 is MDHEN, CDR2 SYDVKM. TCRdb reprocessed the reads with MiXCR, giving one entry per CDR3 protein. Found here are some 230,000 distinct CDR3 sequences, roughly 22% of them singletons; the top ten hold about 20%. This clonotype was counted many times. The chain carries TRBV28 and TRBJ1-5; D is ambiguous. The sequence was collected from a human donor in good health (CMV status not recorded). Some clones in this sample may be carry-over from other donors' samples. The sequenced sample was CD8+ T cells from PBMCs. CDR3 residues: CASSSDNQPQHF. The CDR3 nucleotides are TGTGCCAGCAGTTCCGACAATCAGCCCCAGCATTTT.